The rows below give T cell receptor beta chains drawn from one sample of a study of T cell repertoires in ileal Crohn's disease. Repertoires were generated with immunoSEQ multiplex PCR, while TCRdb's copy carries only in-frame clones and drops some. The table includes about 9,600 clones, approximately 82% detected once. Sequencing used ileal tissue. The origin of the receptors is an adult with Crohn's disease. Both conserved end residues are part of each CDR3. D genes are given only for firm matches. Rows give clone size only sometimes, using once, few, many, or a class for an expanded clone.

abundance,d_gene,j_gene,v_gene,CDR3nt,CDR3aa
.,.,TRBJ2-3,TRBV7-3,TGTGCCAGCAGCTTTTCTAGCACAGATACGCAGTATTTT,CASSFSSTDTQYF
.,.,TRBJ2-7,TRBV6-6,TGTGCCAGCACCCCAAGGGGGCGGGATGAGCAGTACTTC,CASTPRGRDEQYF
.,TRBD1,TRBJ2-5,TRBV7-2,TGTGCCAGCAGCTTGGCGGTTGGACAGGGGGCACAAGAGACCCAGTACTTC,CASSLAVGQGAQETQYF
.,TRBD1,TRBJ1-5,TRBV2,TGTGCCAGCAGTTTTGACAGGGCGCACAATCAGCCCCAGCATTTT,CASSFDRAHNQPQHF
once,TRBD1,TRBJ2-5,TRBV5-1,TGCGCCAGCAGCCAGGGACAGAGGTGGGAGACCCAGTACTTC,CASSQGQRWETQYF
.,.,TRBJ2-5,TRBV19,TGTGCCAGTAGTTTACCCCCGGTCGGGGGGCTTGAGACCCAGTACTTC,CASSLPPVGGLETQYF
.,TRBD1,TRBJ1-2,TRBV6-5,TGTGCCAGCAGCCGTAGGACAGGGGGAGATGGCTACACCTTC,CASSRRTGGDGYTF
few,TRBD1,TRBJ1-2,TRBV4-3,TGCGCCAGCAGCCAAGAGGTCACAGGGGGCTACTATGGCTACACCTTC,CASSQEVTGGYYGYTF
.,.,TRBJ2-3,TRBV11-2,TGTGCCAGCAGGTGGGGGGGGCGAGCTCTCACAGATACGCAGTATTTT,CASRWGGRALTDTQYF
.,TRBD1,TRBJ2-5,TRBV18,TGTGCCAGCTCAGGAAACCGGGACAGGGTACGGGAGACCCAGTACTTC,CASSGNRDRVRETQYF
once,.,TRBJ1-4,TRBV2,TGTGCCAGCACCCGGCAGGCTGAAAAACTGTTTTTT,CASTRQAEKLFF
.,.,TRBJ1-4,TRBV5-4,TGTGCCAGCAGCATGGGGGCAGTGTCTTTTGAAAAACTGTTTTTT,CASSMGAVSFEKLFF
.,.,TRBJ2-7,TRBV5-6,TGTGCCAGCGGTACAGGGAGCTCCTACGAGCAGTACTTC,CASGTGSSYEQYF
.,.,TRBJ1-2,TRBV16,TGTGCCAGCAGCCAAGAGCAGGTATATGGCTACACCTTC,CASSQEQVYGYTF
.,TRBD1,TRBJ1-2,TRBV9,TGTGCCAGCAGCGTAGGTACAGGGGGAATCTATGGCTACACCTTC,CASSVGTGGIYGYTF
.,TRBD2,TRBJ2-2,TRBV5-1,TGCGCCAGCAGCGCCGGACTAGTCGCCGGGGAGCTGTTTTTT,CASSAGLVAGELFF
once,.,TRBJ2-1,TRBV15,TGTGCCACCAGCAGAGAAGGAGGTTGGGGGCAGGGTCAAGACAATGAGCAGTTCTTC,CATSREGGWGQGQDNEQFF
.,TRBD1,TRBJ1-2,TRBV2,TGTGCCAGCAGTTCGACAGGGGAAGGCTCTGGCTACACCTTC,CASSSTGEGSGYTF
.,TRBD2,TRBJ2-3,TRBV28,TGTGCCAGCAGTTCACCGGGACTAGCGGGAGCGTGGGATACGCAGTATTTT,CASSSPGLAGAWDTQYF
.,TRBD2,TRBJ2-1,TRBV5-1,TGCGCCAGCGGGGGGGATAACTACAATGAGCAGTTCTTC,CASGGDNYNEQFF
.,.,TRBJ2-7,TRBV7-2,TGTGCCAGCAGCCTTCAGGCTTCTCCCTACGAGCAGTACTTC,CASSLQASPYEQYF
few,.,TRBJ1-4,TRBV18,TGTGCCAGCTCACTCGACGGGAGGGAAAAACTGTTTTTT,CASSLDGREKLFF
.,TRBD1,TRBJ1-1,TRBV4-1,TGCGCCAGCAGCCAAGACGCCACAGACAGGGGTTTCTCTGAAGCTTTCTTT,CASSQDATDRGFSEAFF
.,TRBD1,TRBJ1-2,TRBV28,TGTGCCAGCAGTTTTGCGGACAGGTATGATGGCTACACCTTC,CASSFADRYDGYTF
.,.,TRBJ2-1,TRBV6-5,TGTGCCAGCAGTTACGGGGGGTCTCCCTACAATGAGCAGTTCTTC,CASSYGGSPYNEQFF
.,TRBD1,TRBJ1-2,TRBV5-5,TGTGCCAGCAGCTTACAGGGGGCGGACTATGGCTACACCTTC,CASSLQGADYGYTF
.,TRBD1,TRBJ1-6,TRBV28,TGTGCCAGCAGTACCATTACAGGGGTTTGGGACTCACCCCTCCACTTT,CASSTITGVWDSPLHF
.,TRBD1,TRBJ2-7,TRBV28,TGTGCCAGTGCATATTCGGGACAGTCCTACGAGCAGTACTTC,CASAYSGQSYEQYF
.,.,TRBJ1-2,TRBV18,TGTGCCAGCTCACCAGCAGGATCTAACTATGGCTACACCTTC,CASSPAGSNYGYTF
.,.,TRBJ2-7,TRBV2,TGTGCCAGCAGTGTTACAGTCCTCTCCTACGAGCAGTACTTC,CASSVTVLSYEQYF
.,.,TRBJ2-2,TRBV7-9,TGTGCCAGCAGCCCGGGACATACGAACACCGGGGAGCTGTTTTTT,CASSPGHTNTGELFF
.,.,TRBJ1-2,TRBV13,TGTGCCAGCAGCTTCCTCCACGGGAGGAACTATGGCTACACCTTC,CASSFLHGRNYGYTF
.,TRBD2,TRBJ2-3,TRBV7-2,TGTGCCAGCAGCCTAGGACTAGCGGGAGGGAGAGATACGCAGTATTTT,CASSLGLAGGRDTQYF
few,TRBD2,TRBJ2-3,TRBV11-1,TGTGCCAGCAGCTCCACTAGACTAGCGGGGACTAGCACAGATACGCAGTATTTT,CASSSTRLAGTSTDTQYF
few,TRBD1,TRBJ2-3,TRBV4-2,TGTGCCAGCAGCCCTCTCCACGCTCAGGGGGCGCGTGTAGATACGCAGTATTTT,CASSPLHAQGARVDTQYF
.,TRBD2,TRBJ2-3,TRBV6-1,TGTGCCAGCAGGTCGGGGGGGAGCACAGATACGCAGTATTTT,CASRSGGSTDTQYF
few,TRBD2,TRBJ2-1,TRBV27,TGTGCCAGCAGATACCAACTAGCGGGGGGGTCCTACAATGAGCAGTTCTTC,CASRYQLAGGSYNEQFF
.,.,TRBJ2-7,TRBV7-9,TGTGCCAGCAGCTCGGACAGTCAGGCCTACGAGCAGTACTTC,CASSSDSQAYEQYF
medium-sized,TRBD1,TRBJ1-2,TRBV7-2,TGTGCCAGCAGCTCGGACAGGGGCCATGGCTACACCTTC,CASSSDRGHGYTF
.,.,TRBJ1-2,TRBV30,TGTGCCTGGACCACGAAACAGGGATTTGGCTACACCTTC,CAWTTKQGFGYTF
.,TRBD1,TRBJ2-2,TRBV6-5,TGTGCCAGCGGGAGACAGGGCCTTTACACCGGGGAGCTGTTTTTT,CASGRQGLYTGELFF
.,.,TRBJ1-3,TRBV25-1,TGTGCCAGCAGTCGATGGGGCTCGGGAAACACCATATATTTT,CASSRWGSGNTIYF
.,.,TRBJ1-2,TRBV2,TGTGCCAGCAGTCTGGACAGCTATGGCTACACCTTC,CASSLDSYGYTF
.,TRBD1,TRBJ2-5,TRBV29-1,TGCAGCGTTGGTCCCGGGACAGGGGGCAGGGAGACCCAGTACTTC,CSVGPGTGGRETQYF
.,TRBD1,TRBJ2-5,TRBV5-4,TGTGCCAGCAGCTTAAGGGGACAGGGGTCAGAGACCCAGTACTTC,CASSLRGQGSETQYF
once,.,TRBJ1-1,TRBV9,TGTGCCAGCAGCGTAGTAGATTCGGGGGTAGCTTTCTTT,CASSVVDSGVAFF
.,.,TRBJ2-3,TRBV6-5,TGTGCCAGCAGTCGACAACCAAAGACAGATACGCAGTATTTT,CASSRQPKTDTQYF
.,TRBD2,TRBJ2-3,TRBV28,TGTGCCAGCAGTTCACTAGCGGGAGTTACAGATACGCAGTATTTT,CASSSLAGVTDTQYF
.,.,TRBJ1-1,TRBV6-1,TGTGCCAGCCGCCTTGGCGAGGACAGGAACACTGAAGCTTTCTTT,CASRLGEDRNTEAFF
once,TRBD1,TRBJ1-5,TRBV2,TGTGCCAGCAGTGTAATGGGACAGAATAGCAATCAGCCCCAGCATTTT,CASSVMGQNSNQPQHF
.,.,TRBJ2-7,TRBV5-1,TGCGCCAGCAGCTTGCTCTCGGTCCACGGTATCTACGAGCAGTACTTC,CASSLLSVHGIYEQYF
.,.,TRBJ1-4,TRBV5-8,TGTGCCAGCAGCTTGGGGGTAGGAGTGAGTGCCGAAAAACTGTTTTTT,CASSLGVGVSAEKLFF
.,.,TRBJ2-3,TRBV27,TGTGCCAGCAGTTCAGGTGGCCCAGATACGCAGTATTTT,CASSSGGPDTQYF
.,TRBD2,TRBJ2-7,TRBV5-1,TGCGCCAGCCGGCGTAGCGGGGAGGCGAGGGAGCAGTACTTC,CASRRSGEAREQYF
.,TRBD1,TRBJ1-2,TRBV27,TGTGCCAGCAGCACCCGGCCGGGACAGGGGACCGAAGATGGCTACACCTTC,CASSTRPGQGTEDGYTF